This TCR beta chain was sequenced in a study of blood T cell repertoires in COVID-19. Background on the study: Samples representing acute and convalescent COVID-19 were sourced from the United States, Italy and Spain. T cells, B-cell-depleted T cells, or PBMCs supplied cDNA or gDNA.

Original processing notes: Amplification from reference gene primers served as the basis for estimated nucleated cell counts. This table comes from immunoSEQ multiplex PCR, and its TCRdb copy is limited to in-frame clones, with some not included. The D gene and trimming were derived from the DNA, and the V and J assignments and clone size from that table. The sample has some 150,000 clones, roughly 88% seen once. While infection was still active, Seattle patients were enrolled and then followed longitudinally. The CDR3 consists of 16 residues. From germline, CDR1 is SGHDN and CDR2 FVKESK. J gave up 2 bases and V 0 bases, and 6 bases lay outside the gene matches. The table lists this clone with a few counts.

The V call is TRBV14, the J call TRBJ2-7, with 8 nucleotides matching TRBD2. The sequencing sample was made of peripheral blood. The origin of this receptor is a man aged 55 to 70 with COVID-19, enrolled during active disease. The CDR3 nucleotides read TGTGCCAGCAGCCAAGATTTCGGGGGGGGGACCTACGAGCAGTACTTC. Residues: CASSQDFGGGTYEQYF.